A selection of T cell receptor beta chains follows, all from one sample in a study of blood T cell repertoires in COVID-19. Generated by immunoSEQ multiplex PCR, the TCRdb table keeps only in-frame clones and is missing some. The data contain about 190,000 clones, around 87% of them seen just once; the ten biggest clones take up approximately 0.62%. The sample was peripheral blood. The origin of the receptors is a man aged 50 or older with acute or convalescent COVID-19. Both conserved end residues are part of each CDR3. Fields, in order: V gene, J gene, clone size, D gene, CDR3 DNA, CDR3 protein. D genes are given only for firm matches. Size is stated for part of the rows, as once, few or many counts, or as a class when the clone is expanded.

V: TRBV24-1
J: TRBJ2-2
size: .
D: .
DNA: TGTGCCACCAGTGATCCCGAGCTGGGGGCCCACACCGGGGAGCTGTTTTTT
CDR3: CATSDPELGAHTGELFF

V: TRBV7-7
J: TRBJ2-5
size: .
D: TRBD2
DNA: TGTGCCAGCAGCCCCGGACTAGCGGGAAGTGAGACCCAGTACTTC
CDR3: CASSPGLAGSETQYF

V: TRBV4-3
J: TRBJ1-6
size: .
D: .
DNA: TGCGCCAGCAGCCAAGATCCTCCGACCTACGGGGAGGGAAATTCACCCCTCCACTTT
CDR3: CASSQDPPTYGEGNSPLHF

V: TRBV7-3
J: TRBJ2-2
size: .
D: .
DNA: TGTGCCAGCAGCTTAACCACAGTGACCGGGGAGCTGTTTTTT
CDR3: CASSLTTVTGELFF

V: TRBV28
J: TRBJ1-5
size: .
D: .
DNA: TGTGCCAGCAGACTAATTGACCGTGTGGGTCAGCCCCAGCATTTT
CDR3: CASRLIDRVGQPQHF

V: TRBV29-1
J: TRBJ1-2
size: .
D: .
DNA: TGCAGCGTTGAAGAGGGACAAAGGCGTAGCTATGGCTACACCTTC
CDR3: CSVEEGQRRSYGYTF

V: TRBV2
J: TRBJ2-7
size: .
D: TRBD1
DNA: TGTGCCAGCAGTGAAAGGACAGGGGGCAGTTACGAGCAGTACTTC
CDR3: CASSERTGGSYEQYF

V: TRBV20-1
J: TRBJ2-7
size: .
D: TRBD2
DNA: TGCAGTGCTAGTAGGATCGGGACTAGCGGGAGGACTTCCTACGAGCAGTACTTC
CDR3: CSASRIGTSGRTSYEQYF

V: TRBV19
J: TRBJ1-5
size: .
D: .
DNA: TGTGCCAGTAGTAGGTCACCCGGAGGGCCCCAGCATTTT
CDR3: CASSRSPGGPQHF

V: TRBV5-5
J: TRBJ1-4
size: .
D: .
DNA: TGTGCCAGCAGCTTGGAGCAGGGGAACGAAAAACTGTTTTTT
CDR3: CASSLEQGNEKLFF

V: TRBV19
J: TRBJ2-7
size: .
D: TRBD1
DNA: TGTGCCACCGAATCGACAGGGGGAATGGGTTACGAGCAGTACTTC
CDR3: CATESTGGMGYEQYF

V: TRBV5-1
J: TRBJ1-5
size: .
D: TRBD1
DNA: TGCGCCAGCAGCTTGGAGGGGGCCCCCAATCAGCCCCAGCATTTT
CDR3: CASSLEGAPNQPQHF

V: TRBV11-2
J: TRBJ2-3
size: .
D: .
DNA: TGTGCCAGCAGCTTGATGGGGGGTTTGCGACAAGATACGCAGTATTTT
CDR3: CASSLMGGLRQDTQYF

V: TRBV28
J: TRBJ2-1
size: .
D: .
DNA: TGTGCCAGCAGTTCGACAGCTTACAATGAGCAGTTCTTC
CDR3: CASSSTAYNEQFF

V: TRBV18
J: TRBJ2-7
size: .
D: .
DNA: TGTGCCAGCTCCGGCGGGGAAAGCTCCTACGAGCAGTACTTC
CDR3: CASSGGESSYEQYF

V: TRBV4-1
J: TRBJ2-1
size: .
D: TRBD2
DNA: TGCGCCAGCAGCCAAGGAGACGGGACTAGCGGGCTCAATGAGCAGTTCTTC
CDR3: CASSQGDGTSGLNEQFF

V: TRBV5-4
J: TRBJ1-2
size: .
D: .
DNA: TGTGCCAGCAACCCCCTAGACGGTCATGGCTACACCTTC
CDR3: CASNPLDGHGYTF

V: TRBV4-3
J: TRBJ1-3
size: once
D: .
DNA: TGCGCCAGCAGCCAAGATGGCAGGGGTGGCTCTGGAAACACCATATATTTT
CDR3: CASSQDGRGGSGNTIYF

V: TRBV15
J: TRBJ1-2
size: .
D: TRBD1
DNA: TGTGCCACCAGCAGAGATCGGTCGGGGACAGGGGGTGGCTACACCTTC
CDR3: CATSRDRSGTGGGYTF

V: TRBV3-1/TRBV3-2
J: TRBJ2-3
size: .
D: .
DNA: TGTGCCAGCAGCCACCAGACAGATACGCAGTATTTT
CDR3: CASSHQTDTQYF

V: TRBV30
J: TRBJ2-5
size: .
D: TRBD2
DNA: TGTGCCTGGAGTCCTAGCGGGAGCGTGACCCAGTACTTC
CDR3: CAWSPSGSVTQYF

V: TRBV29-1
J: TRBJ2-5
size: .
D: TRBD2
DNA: TGCAGCGCCCAACCCGGACTAGCCGAGACCCAGTACTTC
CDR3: CSAQPGLAETQYF

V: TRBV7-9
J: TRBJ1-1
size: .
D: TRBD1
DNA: TGTGCCAGCAGCTATAGTGGGACAGGGGGCTTCGGGAGTGAAGCTTTCTTT
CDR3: CASSYSGTGGFGSEAFF

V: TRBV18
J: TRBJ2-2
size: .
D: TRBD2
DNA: TGTGCCAGCTCACCAGCGGGGGACCGGGAGCTGTTTTTT
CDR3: CASSPAGDRELFF

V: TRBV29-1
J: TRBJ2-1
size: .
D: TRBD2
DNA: TGCAGCGGACGCACGGGACTAGCGGACTACAATGAGCAGTTCTTC
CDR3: CSGRTGLADYNEQFF

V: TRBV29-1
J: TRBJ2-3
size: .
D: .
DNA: TGCAGCGGTACCGTTGGGGGGTTAGATACGCAGTATTTT
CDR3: CSGTVGGLDTQYF

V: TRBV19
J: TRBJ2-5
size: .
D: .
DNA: TGTGCCAGTAGTATAGAGGGTAGCGGACAAGAGACCCAGTACTTC
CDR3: CASSIEGSGQETQYF

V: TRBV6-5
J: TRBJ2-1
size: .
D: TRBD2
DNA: TGTGCCAGCAGTTACCTAGCGGGAGATCGGGATGAGCAGTTCTTC
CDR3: CASSYLAGDRDEQFF

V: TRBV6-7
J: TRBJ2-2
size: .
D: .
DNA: TGTGCCAGCGGCCGATTAGACAGGGACTACACCGGGGAGCTGTTTTTT
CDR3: CASGRLDRDYTGELFF

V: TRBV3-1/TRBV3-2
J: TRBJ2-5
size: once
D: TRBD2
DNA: TGTGCCAGCAGCCAAAAGGGACTAGCGGGAGGGCCGAGAGAGACCCAGTACTTC
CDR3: CASSQKGLAGGPRETQYF

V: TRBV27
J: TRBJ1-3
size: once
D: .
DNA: TGTGCCAGCAAAGCTATATATTTT
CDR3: CASKAIYF

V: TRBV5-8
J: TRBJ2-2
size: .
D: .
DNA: TGTGCCAGCAGCCGGAACACCGGGGAGCTGTTTTTT
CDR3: CASSRNTGELFF

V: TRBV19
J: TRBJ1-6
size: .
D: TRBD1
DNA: TGTGCCAGTAGTAAACCCCTCGGGACAGGGCTTTTCGGTTCACCCCTCCACTTT
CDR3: CASSKPLGTGLFGSPLHF

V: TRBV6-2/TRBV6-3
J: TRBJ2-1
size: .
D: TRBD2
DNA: TGTGCCAGCAGTCTTGTGACTAGCGGGGGGTCCTACAATGAGCAGTTCTTC
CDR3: CASSLVTSGGSYNEQFF

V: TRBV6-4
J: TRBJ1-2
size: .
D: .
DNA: TGTGCCAGCAGTGACAAGTCCAAACACAGGGCAAATGGCTACACCTTC
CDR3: CASSDKSKHRANGYTF

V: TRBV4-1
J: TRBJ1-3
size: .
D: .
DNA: TGCGCCAGCAGCCAAGCCTACAGCGGAAACACCATATATTTT
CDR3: CASSQAYSGNTIYF

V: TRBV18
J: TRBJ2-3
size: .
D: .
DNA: TGTGCCAGCTCACCACCGTCTAGGGGGAGCACAGATACGCAGTATTTT
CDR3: CASSPPSRGSTDTQYF

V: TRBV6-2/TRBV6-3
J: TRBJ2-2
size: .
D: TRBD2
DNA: TGTGCCAGCAGCCCACTAGGTGCGGGGGGCTCCGGCGGGGAGCTGTTTTTT
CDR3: CASSPLGAGGSGGELFF

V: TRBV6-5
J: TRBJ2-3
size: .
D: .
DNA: TGTGCCAGCAGTTACTCACTGACAGATACGCAGTATTTT
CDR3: CASSYSLTDTQYF

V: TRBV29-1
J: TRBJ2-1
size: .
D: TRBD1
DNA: TGCAGCGTCTGGGTAGACAGGGTGAAGGTTGAGCAGTTCTTC
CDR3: CSVWVDRVKVEQFF

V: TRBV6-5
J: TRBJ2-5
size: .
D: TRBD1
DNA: TGTGCCAGCAAGGGACCCGGGACAGGGGAGACCCAGTACTTC
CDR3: CASKGPGTGETQYF

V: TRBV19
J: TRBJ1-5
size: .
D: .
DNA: TGTGCCAGTAGCTCGAGTTCAAGCTCGAATCAGCCCCAGCATTTT
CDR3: CASSSSSSSNQPQHF

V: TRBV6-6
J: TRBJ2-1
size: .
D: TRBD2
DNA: TGTGCCAGCAGTGCCCCTAGCGGGGGGGCAAGTGAGCAGTTCTTC
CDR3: CASSAPSGGASEQFF

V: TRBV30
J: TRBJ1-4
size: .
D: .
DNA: TGTGCCTGGAGTGCGGAGGGGTTTAATGAAAAACTGTTTTTT
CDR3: CAWSAEGFNEKLFF

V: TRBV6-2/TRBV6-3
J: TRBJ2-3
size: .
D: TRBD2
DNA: TGTGCCAGCAGTTCCTGGACTAGCGGCACAGATACGCAGTATTTT
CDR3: CASSSWTSGTDTQYF

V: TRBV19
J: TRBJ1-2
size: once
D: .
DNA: TGTGCCAGTAGCACCTCCTGGGGGGAGGACTATGGCTACACCTTC
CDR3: CASSTSWGEDYGYTF

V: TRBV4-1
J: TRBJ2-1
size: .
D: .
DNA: TGCGCCAGCAGCCGCCGGACAGACTACAATGAGCAGTTCTTC
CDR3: CASSRRTDYNEQFF

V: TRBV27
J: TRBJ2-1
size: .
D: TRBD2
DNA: TGTGCCAGCAGTTTAGGGGGGGGTGAGCAGTTCTTC
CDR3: CASSLGGGEQFF

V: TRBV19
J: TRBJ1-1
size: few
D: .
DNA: TGTGCCAGTAGTATAGTCCCCCAGGGCCGACGTGAAGCTTTCTTT
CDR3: CASSIVPQGRREAFF

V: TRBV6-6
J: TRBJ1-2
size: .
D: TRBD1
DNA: TGTGCCAGCAGTACAAACAGGGGGAAGGACTATGGCTACACCTTC
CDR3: CASSTNRGKDYGYTF

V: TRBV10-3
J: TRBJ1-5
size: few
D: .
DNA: TGTGCCATCAGTGAAGGGGACTTCAATCAGCCCCAGCATTTT
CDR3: CAISEGDFNQPQHF

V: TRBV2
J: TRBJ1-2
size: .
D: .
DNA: TGTGCCAGCAGTAACGGACAGACGGGCTACACCTTC
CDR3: CASSNGQTGYTF

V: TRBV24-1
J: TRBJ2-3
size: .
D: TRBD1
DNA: TGTGCCACCAGTGGGACAGGGGTTGGTACGCAGTATTTT
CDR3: CATSGTGVGTQYF

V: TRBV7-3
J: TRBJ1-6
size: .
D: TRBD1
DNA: TGTGCCAGCAGCTTAAGAAGCGCAGGGGGCAATTCACCCCTCCACTTT
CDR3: CASSLRSAGGNSPLHF

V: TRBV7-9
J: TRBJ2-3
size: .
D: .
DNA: TGTGCCAGCAGCCTTGATTCGGTAAATACGCAGTATTTT
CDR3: CASSLDSVNTQYF

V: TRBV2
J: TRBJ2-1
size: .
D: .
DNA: TGTGCCAGCAGCCCGCATAGCTCCTACAATGAGCAGTTCTTC
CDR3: CASSPHSSYNEQFF

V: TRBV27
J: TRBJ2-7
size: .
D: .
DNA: TGTGCCAGCAGTAAGTTTAGTTCCTACGAGCAGTACTTC
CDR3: CASSKFSSYEQYF

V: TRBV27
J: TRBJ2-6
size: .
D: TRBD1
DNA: TGTGCCAGCAGCCCGAGGGACAGGAACTCTGGGGCCAACGTCCTGACTTTC
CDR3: CASSPRDRNSGANVLTF

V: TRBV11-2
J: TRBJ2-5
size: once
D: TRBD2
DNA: TGTGCCAGCAGCTCCTTCAGAGGACTAGCGGGAGTAGGAGAGACCCAGTACTTC
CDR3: CASSSFRGLAGVGETQYF